The 32 T cell receptor beta chains given below trace back to one sample, sequenced in a study of T cells in Graves' hyperthyroidism and ophthalmopathy. Amplification of TCR beta CDR3 regions used RNA as the template. RT-PCR in the first round (using the HTBI primer set) targeted the TCR CDR3. TCRdb independently ran MiXCR on the multiplex PCR reads; one entry per CDR3 protein. The sample lists 450,000 to 650,000 distinct CDR3 sequences, 17% occurring once. Sequences were obtained from blood. The receptors were gathered from a woman younger than 35 with Graves' ophthalmopathy.

In its sample, this clonotype was seen a few times. CDR3 nucleotide sequence: TGTGCCAGCATAGACCGGTTAGGGGGCACCGGGGAGCTGTTTTTT. This encodes CASIDRLGGTGELFF. The chain combines TRBV6-2 or TRBV6-3 with TRBJ2-2; perhaps TRBD1 as D (6 bases). Per germline, CDR1 MNHEY and CDR2 SVGEGT. This CDR3 is built from 15 residues. V was shortened by 7 bases and J by 4 bases, with 16 bases between the two germline ends.

There are many counts of this clonotype. The V gene is TRBV12-3 or TRBV12-4, the J gene TRBJ1-4; D not resolved. The CDR3 totals 15 residues. V gave up 6 bases and J gave up 0 bases, with 11 bases separating them. The CDR3 region has the DNA TGTGCCAGCAGCCCGCCAGCGCCAACTAATGAAAAACTGTTTTTT. This gives the protein CASSPPAPTNEKLFF.

In its sample, this clonotype was seen a few times. The CDR3 loop is CASSGGELRGGEQFF. DNA of the CDR3: TGTGCCAGCAGTGGGGGGGAGTTGAGAGGGGGGGAGCAGTTCTTC. The gene calls are TRBV6-1 and TRBJ2-1; tentatively, D is TRBD1 or TRBD2 (6 bases each). Germline values: CDR1 MNHNS, CDR2 SASEGT. Trimming took off 4 bases at V and 10 bases at J, with 20 bases between the two ends. The CDR3 totals 15 residues.

This sequence joins TRBV27 and TRBJ2-1; 7 bases are a match to TRBD2. The CDR3 contains 14 residues. Germline loops: CDR1 MNHEY, CDR2 SMNVEV (reference sequence). With V trimmed by 7 bases and J by 6 bases, 9 bases remained unmatched. In DNA, the CDR3 is TGTGCCAGCACCCTAGGACTAGAATTCAATGAGCAGTTCTTC. It encodes CASTLGLEFNEQFF.

There are a few counts of this clonotype. This sequence joins TRBV5-8 and TRBJ2-1; 7 nucleotides line up with TRBD1. Per germline, CDR1 SGHTS and CDR2 YDEGEE. The V segment lost 4 bases and the J segment 0 bases; nucleotides outside the gene matches: 4. CDR3 length equals 15 residues. DNA for the CDR3: TGTGCCAGCAGCCAACAGGGGTCCTCCTACAATGAGCAGTTCTTC. It yields the protein CASSQQGSSYNEQFF.

This clonotype has only a few counts. The chain couples TRBV4-1 to TRBJ1-1; D is possibly TRBD1 (6 bases). CDR3 size: 17 residues. Looked up from germline, CDR1 is MGHRA and CDR2 is YSYEKL. V lost 2 bases to trimming and J lost 0 bases, with 16 bases between them. The CDR3 here is CASSQNPGHTLNTEAFF. CDR3 DNA: TGCGCCAGCAGCCAAAACCCGGGACACACGTTGAACACTGAAGCTTTCTTT.

The V call is TRBV28, the J call TRBJ2-1; TRBD2 agrees at 11 bases. Germline loops: CDR1 MDHEN, CDR2 SYDVKM. V lost 7 bases to trimming and J lost 4 bases; unmatched junction nucleotides: 18. The CDR3 consists of 19 residues. The CDR3 nucleotides are TGTGCCAGCACCCTTGATCTAGCGGGAGGCCTCCTCCGGTACAATGAGCAGTTCTTC. This codes for CASTLDLAGGLLRYNEQFF.

The CDR3 DNA reads TGTGCCAGCCCTACTATAACCCGGACAGGGACGAGATCGGGCTACACCTTC. It codes for CASPTITRTGTRSGYTF. The chain is built from TRBV2 and TRBJ1-2; TRBD1 agrees at 8 bases. V shed 8 bases, J shed 8 bases, and the junction held 22 bases outside the gene matches. Germline values: CDR1 SNHLY, CDR2 FYNNEI. The CDR3 has 17 amino acids.

This clonotype appeared many times. V is TRBV12-3 or TRBV12-4 and J is TRBJ2-3; D gene unclear. CDR3 length: 17 residues. The V gene lost 5 bases and the J gene lost 6 bases, with 24 bases spanning the gap. The chain's CDR3 is CASSRSPRTGIGDTQYF. CDR3 nucleotide sequence: TGTGCCAGCAGTCGGAGCCCCCGAACCGGCATCGGGGATACGCAGTATTTT.

This clonotype was counted ten times or more. The J gene is TRBJ2-1, the V gene TRBV18; no reliable D call. The germline V gene encodes CDR1 KGHSH and CDR2 LQKENI. V lost 3 bases and J lost 6, with 9 bases in between. The CDR3 loop spans 13 amino acids. Here the CDR3 DNA reads TGTGCCAGCTCACCGTTCTCGGGCAATGAGCAGTTCTTC. It is translated as CASSPFSGNEQFF. Filled out from reference TRBV18 and TRBJ2-1, the complete variable domain reads NAGVMQNPRHLVRRRGQEARLRCSPMKGHSHVYWYRQLPEEGLKFMVYLQKENIIDESGMPKERFSAEFPKEGPSILRIQQVVRGDSAAYFCASSPFSGNEQFFGPGTRLTVL.

This clonotype was detected many times. The chain links TRBV6-2 or TRBV6-3 to TRBJ2-5, with D perhaps assigned TRBD1 or TRBD2 (5 bases each). In germline, CDR1 is MNHEY, CDR2 SVGEGT. Trimming took off 8 bases at V and 5 bases at J, with 12 bases between the two ends. The length of the CDR3 is 12 residues. The DNA of the CDR3 is TGTGCCAGCCACCGGGACGCGGAGACCCAGTACTTC. It yields the protein CASHRDAETQYF.

V gene TRBV9 combines with J gene TRBJ1-2; 8 bases agree with TRBD1. Germline lookup yields CDR1 SGDLS and CDR2 YYNGEE. This CDR3 contains 13 residues. After removal of 0 bases from V and 7 bases from J, the junction contained 2 bases not matched to a gene. CDR3 coding DNA: TGTGCCAGCAGCGTAGAACAGGGGGGTGGCTACACCTTC. Protein sequence: CASSVEQGGGYTF.

This clonotype has a count of ten or more. The rearrangement joins TRBV12-3 or TRBV12-4 to TRBJ1-1, with TRBD1 matching over 7 bases. V lost 5 bases and J lost 2; bases outside the gene matches: 8. This CDR3 has 15 residues. Written as DNA, the CDR3 is TGTGCCAGCAGTGGACGGACAGGCCCCAACACTGAAGCTTTCTTT. This encodes CASSGRTGPNTEAFF.

This clonotype has a handful of counts. The V and J genes are TRBV7-2 and TRBJ2-7; possibly TRBD2 for D (7 bases). V shed 3 bases and J shed 5 bases, with 17 bases lying between them. Germline CDR1 SGHTA, CDR2 FQGNSA. The CDR3 covers 15 residues. In DNA form, the CDR3 reads TGTGCCAGCAGCTTGGGCAGGCGGGGGCCCCACGAGCAGTACTTC. Its protein product is CASSLGRRGPHEQYF.

This clonotype was seen ten or more times. V gene TRBV28 combines with J gene TRBJ2-1; D unresolved. V gave up 3 bases and J gave up 2 bases, with 11 bases separating them. Germline V gene lookup returns CDR1 MDHEN and CDR2 SYDVKM. The CDR3 sequence is 15 residues long. CDR3 loop: CASSLIAETYNEQFF. In DNA form, the CDR3 reads TGTGCCAGCAGTTTGATCGCCGAAACCTACAATGAGCAGTTCTTC.

This clonotype was observed at least ten times. The chain links TRBV20-1 to TRBJ2-3; D is unresolved. The CDR3 extends over 13 amino acids. The V end was cut by 1 base, the J end by 0 bases, with 5 bases between. CDR1 is DFQATT and CDR2 is SNEGSKA in the germline V gene (reference sequence). DNA of the CDR3: TGCAGTGCTAGAGTCCAAAGCACAGATACGCAGTATTTT. The encoded protein is CSARVQSTDTQYF.

This clonotype showed up many times. This sequence joins TRBV7-6 and TRBJ2-3; D not certain. V was shortened by 2 bases and J by 2 bases, with 11 bases between the two germline ends. The CDR3 sequence is 15 residues long. Germline CDR1 reads SGHVS; CDR2 reads FNYEAQ. The DNA for the CDR3 is TGTGCCAGCAGCTTAAGGCGTGAGATCACAGATACGCAGTATTTT. Residues: CASSLRREITDTQYF. The complete variable domain, with remaining parts taken from reference TRBV7-6 and TRBJ2-3, reads GAGVSQSPRYKVTKRGQDVALRCDPISGHVSLYWYRQALGQGPEFLTYFNYEAQQDKSGLPNDRFSAERPEGSISTLTIQRTEQRDSAMYRCASSLRREITDTQYFGPGTRLTVL.

Only a few counts were recorded for this clonotype. The chain joins TRBV29-1 to TRBJ2-7, with unresolved D. The CDR3 extends over 11 amino acids. Germline V gene lookup returns CDR1 SQVTM and CDR2 ANQGSEA. Trimming removed 2 bases from V and 4 bases from J, with 6 bases in between. This chain's CDR3 is CSVENGYEQYF. The CDR3 DNA is TGCAGCGTTGAAAATGGGTACGAGCAGTACTTC.

This clonotype was detected many times. The chain uses TRBV28 and TRBJ1-2, with D unclear. This CDR3 has 12 residues. Germline V gene lookup returns CDR1 MDHEN and CDR2 SYDVKM. Trimming stripped 11 bases from V and 0 bases from J, with 10 bases between. CDR3 loop: CAGLDPNYGYTF. CDR3 in DNA: TGTGCCGGCCTGGACCCTAACTATGGCTACACCTTC.

This clonotype has ten or more counts. The chain employs TRBV6-2 or TRBV6-3 and TRBJ2-5; 10 nucleotides align to TRBD2. V gave up 6 bases and J gave up 3 bases; unmatched junction bases: 7. The CDR3 covers 15 residues. Germline V lookup: CDR1 MNHEY, CDR2 SVGEGT. The CDR3 nucleotides read TGTGCCAGCAGCAGGGCCAGCGGGGGGGAAGAGACCCAGTACTTC. Its protein is CASSRASGGEETQYF.

This clonotype was recorded many times. V gene TRBV20-1 combines with J gene TRBJ1-1; weak D call: TRBD1 (6 bases). Trimming left V 1 base short and J 1 base short, with 16 bases between. Germline CDR1 reads DFQATT; CDR2 reads SNEGSKA (reference sequence). The CDR3 is made up of 16 amino acids. Here the CDR3 reads CSARVKDRLRNTEAFF. In DNA form, the CDR3 reads TGCAGTGCTAGAGTAAAGGACAGACTCCGGAACACTGAAGCTTTCTTT.

This clonotype came up many times. The genes are TRBV28 and TRBJ2-1, with 15 bases that match TRBD2. V lost 2 bases to trimming and J lost 6 bases; unmatched junction nucleotides: 5. This CDR3 region has 17 residues. Germline V gives CDR1 MDHEN, CDR2 SYDVKM. CDR3 region: CASSLGTSGRQGNEQFF. Here the CDR3 DNA reads TGTGCCAGCAGTTTAGGGACTAGCGGGAGGCAAGGCAATGAGCAGTTCTTC.

This clonotype was counted ten times or more. The V gene is TRBV7-9, the J gene TRBJ1-2, with a weak D call TRBD1 (6 bases). CDR3 length equals 14 residues. V lost 1 base to trimming and J lost 5 bases, with 11 bases between them. Germline V gives CDR1 SEHNR, CDR2 FQNEAQ (reference sequence). The CDR3: CASSLEWTEYGYTF. DNA of the CDR3: TGTGCCAGCAGCTTAGAGTGGACAGAGTATGGCTACACCTTC.

There are a few counts of this clonotype. V and J are TRBV12-3 or TRBV12-4 and TRBJ2-5; 11 bases line up with TRBD2. This CDR3 comprises 14 residues. V lost 3 bases to trimming and J lost 10 bases; unmatched junction nucleotides: 7. Written as DNA, the CDR3 is TGTGCCAGCAGTTTTAGCGGGAGGGCCGGGATCCAGTACTTC. This encodes CASSFSGRAGIQYF.

The J gene is TRBJ1-1, the V gene TRBV6-4, with TRBD1 identical over 7 bases. With 6 bases clipped from V and 3 bases from J, the junction kept 13 bases outside the gene matches. Germline values: CDR1 MRHNA, CDR2 SNTAGT. The CDR3 loop spans 16 amino acids. CDR3 DNA: TGTGCCAGCAGAAGGGACAGCCTCATCGGGGACACTGAAGCTTTCTTT. Translation: CASRRDSLIGDTEAFF.

This rearrangement joins TRBV6-1 to TRBJ2-1, with 10 bases fitting TRBD2. Germline lookup yields CDR1 MNHNS and CDR2 SASEGT. CDR3 length equals 14 residues. V shed 8 bases and J 1 base; nucleotides not matched to a gene: 2. CDR3 nucleotide sequence: TGTGCCAGCCAAGCGGGAGGGTCCTACAATGAGCAGTTCTTC. Translated, it gives CASQAGGSYNEQFF.

The chain is built from TRBV19 and TRBJ2-3, with TRBD2 matching over 14 bases. Germline V gene sequence: CDR1 LNHDA, CDR2 SQIVND (reference sequence). The V gene end was trimmed by 5 bases and the J gene end by 6 bases; junction bases not matched to a gene: 7. This CDR3 is 16 amino acids long. The CDR3 region is CASSFTGTSGSDTQYF. The CDR3 DNA reads TGTGCCAGTAGTTTTACCGGGACTAGCGGGAGCGATACGCAGTATTTT.

The sample holds a few counts of this clonotype. The chain couples TRBV3-1 to TRBJ1-1, with 10 bases aligning to TRBD1. The V and J ends lost 1 base and 4 bases, in that order; junction bases with no gene match: 6. This CDR3 region has 16 residues. Germline CDR1 reads LGHDT; CDR2 reads YNNKEL (reference sequence). In DNA form, the CDR3 reads TGTGCCAGCAGCCAAGTCGGGGGACAGGGGAGCACTGAAGCTTTCTTT. Amino acids: CASSQVGGQGSTEAFF. Full variable domain (outside the CDR3, taken from reference TRBV3-1 and TRBJ1-1): DTAVSQTPKYLVTQMGNDKSIKCEQNLGHDTMYWYKQDSKKFLKIMFSYNNKELIINETVPNRFSPKSPDKAHLNLHINSLELGDSAVYFCASSQVGGQGSTEAFFGQGTRLTVV.

This clonotype was seen repeatedly, ten times or more. The chain employs TRBV6-1 and TRBJ2-1; 9 bases are shared with TRBD2. The CDR3 spans 16 residues. V dropped 5 bases and J dropped 7; count of bases not matched to a gene: 12. Germline V gene lookup returns CDR1 MNHNS and CDR2 SASEGT. Here the CDR3 DNA reads TGTGCCAGCAGTAACTGGCCTGGGACTAGCTTAAATGAGCAGTTCTTC. Protein: CASSNWPGTSLNEQFF.

This clonotype was recorded many times. V and J are TRBV20-1 and TRBJ1-1; weak D call: TRBD1 (6 bases). The CDR3 is 14 amino acids. Germline lookup yields CDR1 DFQATT and CDR2 SNEGSKA (reference sequence). V was trimmed by 5 bases and J by 4 bases, leaving 17 bases between them. The CDR3 loop is CSADQSWGATEAFF. Written as DNA, the CDR3 is TGCAGTGCTGACCAGTCATGGGGGGCCACTGAAGCTTTCTTT.

This clonotype was observed a handful of times. This chain joins TRBV20-1 and TRBJ2-1; TRBD2 aligns across 7 bases. The trim removed 6 bases at V and 4 bases at J, leaving 9 bases unmatched. CDR1 is DFQATT and CDR2 is SNEGSKA in the germline V gene (reference sequence). This CDR3 has 14 amino acids. CDR3 DNA sequence: TGCAGTGCCGACGGACTAGTAGGGTACAATGAGCAGTTCTTC. Translation: CSADGLVGYNEQFF.

The V call is TRBV6-1, the J call TRBJ2-7, with 7 bases fitting TRBD2. V lost 5 bases and J lost 4; bases outside the gene matches: 5. The CDR3 has 13 residues. Germline assignment: CDR1 MNHNS and CDR2 SASEGT. CDR3 nucleotide sequence: TGTGCCAGCAGTAGCGGGGTCCCTTACGAGCAGTACTTC. The encoded protein is CASSSGVPYEQYF.